This T cell receptor (beta chain) was recorded in a study of shared clonotypes between healthy human individuals. The germline V gene has CDR1 SGHAT and CDR2 FQNNGV. The V end was cut by 0 bases, the J end by 1 base, with 10 bases between. The CDR3 spans 15 residues. Repertoires were generated with immunoSEQ multiplex PCR, while TCRdb's copy carries only in-frame clones and drops some. The sample includes hundreds of thousands of clones, around 74% of them seen just once. The TCR sequence derives from a woman under 40 in good health. Sequencing was done on a sample of memory CD4+ T cells sorted from blood. As for subset: CD45RA-negative fraction. V usage is TRBV11-2 and J usage is TRBJ2-7, with a possible D match to TRBD2 (5 bases). CDR3 loop: CASSLDRRQSYEQYF. The DNA for the CDR3 is TGTGCCAGCAGCTTAGATAGGAGGCAGTCCTACGAGCAGTACTTC.